Following are 17 T cell receptor beta chains from one sample sequenced in a study of T-cell memory formation after mild COVID-19. TCRdb re-analysed the 5' RACE reads in MiXCR, keeping a single row per CDR3 protein. The sample lists hundreds of thousands of distinct CDR3 sequences, around 15% occurring once. Sequencing was done on a sample of PBMCs or a T cell subset sorted from them (not recorded which). These receptors all come from a man younger than 30 who had mild COVID-19 (a few samples of this study predate the infection). Cell type and time point are not known.

This clonotype was recorded at least ten times. This chain joins TRBV29-1 and TRBJ1-4; a possible D gene is TRBD1 (6 bases). Germline lookup yields CDR1 SQVTM and CDR2 ANQGSEA. The length of the CDR3 is 14 residues. The V gene lost 1 base and the J gene lost 4 bases, with 10 bases spanning the gap. The CDR3 DNA is TGCAGCGTTGAAGGCAGGGGAGATAATGAAAAACTGTTTTTT. This translates into CSVEGRGDNEKLFF.

This clonotype has ten or more counts. The chain couples TRBV4-1 to TRBJ2-1; D remains unclear. Germline V gives CDR1 MGHRA, CDR2 YSYEKL. The CDR3 loop spans 15 amino acids. The ends were cut back, 5 bases at V and 6 bases at J, with 17 bases in the middle. The chain's CDR3 is CASSSSSPSRNEQFF. CDR3 in DNA: TGCGCCAGCAGCTCCTCTAGTCCTTCTCGCAATGAGCAGTTCTTC.

In its sample, this clonotype was seen a few times. The CDR3 nucleotides are TGTGCCAGCAGTTACGCGGGGAGGGGCGAGCAGTACTTC. It encodes CASSYAGRGEQYF. The rearrangement joins TRBV6-5 to TRBJ2-7, with TRBD2 identical over 7 bases. The V segment lost 2 bases and the J segment 6 bases; nucleotides outside the gene matches: 4. Germline V lookup: CDR1 MNHEY, CDR2 SVGAGI. The CDR3 extends over 13 amino acids.

The J gene is TRBJ2-7, the V gene TRBV18; the match to TRBD1 covers 8 bases. V lost 3 bases and J lost 5; bases outside the gene matches: 3. The CDR3 spans 13 residues. Germline V gene lookup returns CDR1 KGHSH and CDR2 LQKENI. The CDR3 coding sequence is TGTGCCAGCTCACCCCGACAGGGGCACGAGCAGTACGTC. It codes for CASSPRQGHEQYV.

This clonotype has at least ten counts. The chain is built from TRBV5-1 and TRBJ2-7, with TRBD1 identical over 7 bases. CDR1 and CDR2 (germline): SGHRS, YFSETQ. This CDR3 spans 13 amino acids. V was clipped by 0 bases and J by 5 bases; unmatched bases: 2. The CDR3 sequence: CASSLGQGNEQYF. Here the CDR3 DNA reads TGCGCCAGCAGCTTGGGACAGGGTAACGAGCAGTACTTC.

The chain has TRBV11-1 and TRBJ2-5; either TRBD1 or TRBD2 may supply D (5 bases each). The CDR3 is 13 amino acids. Germline V lookup: CDR1 SGHAT, CDR2 FQDESV (reference sequence). Between the trimmed V and J ends, which lost 4 bases and 9 bases, there was a span of 15 bases. CDR3 sequence reads: CASSSTGPGSQYF. The CDR3 bases are TGTGCCAGCAGCTCAACGGGGCCTGGCTCCCAGTACTTC.

This clonotype was counted a few times. The chain employs TRBV29-1 and TRBJ2-7; the match to TRBD2 covers 7 bases. This CDR3 is built from 12 residues. V gave up 7 bases and J gave up 0 bases; unmatched junction bases: 3. Germline-derived CDR1 and CDR2 are SQVTM and ANQGSEA. DNA of the CDR3: TGCAGCGCACGGGGGGACTCCTACGAGCAGTACTTC. As protein: CSARGDSYEQYF.

The rearrangement joins TRBV5-4 to TRBJ2-7; 7 positions agree with TRBD2. V gave up 2 bases and J gave up 0 bases; unmatched junction bases: 5. The V gene's germline CDR1 is SGHNT and CDR2 YYREEE (reference sequence). CDR3 length: 15 amino acids. The CDR3 DNA follows: TGTGCCAGCAGCTTTGGCGGGGGAAGCTCCTACGAGCAGTACGTC. It specifies CASSFGGGSSYEQYV.

The table lists this clonotype with many counts. The chain joins TRBV7-8 to TRBJ2-7, with a weak D call TRBD1 (5 bases). The germline CDR1 and CDR2 sequences are SGHVS and FQNEAQ. The V end was cut by 4 bases, the J end by 2 bases, with 12 bases between. This CDR3 is 14 amino acids long. The CDR3 coding sequence is TGTGCCAGCAGCTGGACACAGCCGACCTACGAGCAGTACTTC. Translation gives CASSWTQPTYEQYF. Variable domain in full (rest from reference TRBV7-8 and TRBJ2-7): GAGVSQSPRYKVAKRGQDVALRCDPISGHVSLFWYQQALGQGPEFLTYFQNEAQLDKSGLPSDRFFAERPEGSVSTLKIQRTQQEDSAVYLCASSWTQPTYEQYFGPGTRLTVT.

This clonotype was seen only a few times. V usage is TRBV7-2 and J usage is TRBJ1-3; 8 bases are a match to TRBD1. Germline CDR1 reads SGHTA; CDR2 reads FQGNSA. CDR3 length: 15 residues. V shed 5 bases, J shed 4 bases, and the junction held 7 bases outside the gene matches. This CDR3 reads CASSLRGRGGNTIYF. CDR3 nucleotide sequence: TGTGCCAGCAGCCTCAGGGGGCGAGGGGGAAACACCATATATTTT.

V usage is TRBV5-6 and J usage is TRBJ2-1; tentatively, D is TRBD1 (6 bases). CDR1 SGHDT and CDR2 YYEEEE come from the germline V gene. V was pared by 4 bases and J by 5 bases, with 13 bases between. The CDR3 is 14 residues long. The CDR3 sequence: CASSQTGIDNEQFF. In DNA, the CDR3 is TGTGCCAGCAGCCAGACAGGTATTGACAATGAGCAGTTCTTC.

This clonotype came up a few times. The chain links TRBV20-1 to TRBJ1-6; D is perhaps TRBD1 (5 bases). V was pared by 3 bases and J by 8 bases, with 14 bases between. Germline CDR1 DFQATT, CDR2 SNEGSKA (reference sequence). The CDR3 covers 14 residues. The CDR3 is CSASNQGRYSPLHF. As DNA, the CDR3 is TGCAGTGCTAGTAATCAGGGAAGGTATTCACCCCTCCACTTT.

The V and J genes are TRBV20-1 and TRBJ2-7; D ambiguous. Trimming shortened V by 0 bases and J by 1 base, and 10 bases separated the two germline ends. The CDR3 runs 14 residues. CDR1 is DFQATT, CDR2 SNEGSKA, per germline (reference sequence). The chain's CDR3 is CSARDPKGSYEQYV. Here the CDR3 DNA reads TGCAGTGCTAGAGATCCCAAGGGATCCTACGAGCAGTACGTC.

The chain couples TRBV20-1 to TRBJ2-2; D possibly corresponds to TRBD1 (6 bases). V was trimmed by 3 bases and J by 6 bases, leaving 14 bases between them. The CDR3 contains 14 residues. Germline CDR1 reads DFQATT; CDR2 reads SNEGSKA (reference sequence). The CDR3 DNA reads TGCAGTGCTAGGGGAACAGGGTTGGCCGGGGAGCTGTTTTTT. Its translation: CSARGTGLAGELFF.

V and J are TRBV28 and TRBJ2-6; D gene uncertain. The V end was cut by 1 base, the J end by 1 base, with 11 bases between. From germline, CDR1 is MDHEN and CDR2 SYDVKM. The CDR3 is 17 amino acids. The CDR3 DNA follows: TGTGCCAGCAGTTTATTCCTGCTGGGGTCTGGGGCCAACGTCCTGACTTTC. It codes for CASSLFLLGSGANVLTF.

This clonotype came up a few times. The chain uses TRBV12-3 or TRBV12-4 and TRBJ1-1; D is ambiguous. The CDR3 is 14 residues long. V lost 1 base, J lost 0 bases, and 6 bases lay in between. The CDR3 region has the DNA TGTGCCAGCAGTTTAGGAGCCTTGAACACTGAAGCTTTCTTT. Translating gives CASSLGALNTEAFF.

Only a few counts were recorded for this clonotype. The chain employs TRBV20-1 and TRBJ2-7, with D perhaps matching TRBD2 (6 bases). CDR3 size: 14 residues. In germline, CDR1 is DFQATT, CDR2 SNEGSKA (reference sequence). V was pared by 6 bases and J by 5 bases, with 20 bases between. The CDR3 sequence is CSARDRLLGNEQYV. In nucleotides, the CDR3 is TGCAGTGCGCGGGACCGTCTATTGGGGAACGAGCAGTACGTC.